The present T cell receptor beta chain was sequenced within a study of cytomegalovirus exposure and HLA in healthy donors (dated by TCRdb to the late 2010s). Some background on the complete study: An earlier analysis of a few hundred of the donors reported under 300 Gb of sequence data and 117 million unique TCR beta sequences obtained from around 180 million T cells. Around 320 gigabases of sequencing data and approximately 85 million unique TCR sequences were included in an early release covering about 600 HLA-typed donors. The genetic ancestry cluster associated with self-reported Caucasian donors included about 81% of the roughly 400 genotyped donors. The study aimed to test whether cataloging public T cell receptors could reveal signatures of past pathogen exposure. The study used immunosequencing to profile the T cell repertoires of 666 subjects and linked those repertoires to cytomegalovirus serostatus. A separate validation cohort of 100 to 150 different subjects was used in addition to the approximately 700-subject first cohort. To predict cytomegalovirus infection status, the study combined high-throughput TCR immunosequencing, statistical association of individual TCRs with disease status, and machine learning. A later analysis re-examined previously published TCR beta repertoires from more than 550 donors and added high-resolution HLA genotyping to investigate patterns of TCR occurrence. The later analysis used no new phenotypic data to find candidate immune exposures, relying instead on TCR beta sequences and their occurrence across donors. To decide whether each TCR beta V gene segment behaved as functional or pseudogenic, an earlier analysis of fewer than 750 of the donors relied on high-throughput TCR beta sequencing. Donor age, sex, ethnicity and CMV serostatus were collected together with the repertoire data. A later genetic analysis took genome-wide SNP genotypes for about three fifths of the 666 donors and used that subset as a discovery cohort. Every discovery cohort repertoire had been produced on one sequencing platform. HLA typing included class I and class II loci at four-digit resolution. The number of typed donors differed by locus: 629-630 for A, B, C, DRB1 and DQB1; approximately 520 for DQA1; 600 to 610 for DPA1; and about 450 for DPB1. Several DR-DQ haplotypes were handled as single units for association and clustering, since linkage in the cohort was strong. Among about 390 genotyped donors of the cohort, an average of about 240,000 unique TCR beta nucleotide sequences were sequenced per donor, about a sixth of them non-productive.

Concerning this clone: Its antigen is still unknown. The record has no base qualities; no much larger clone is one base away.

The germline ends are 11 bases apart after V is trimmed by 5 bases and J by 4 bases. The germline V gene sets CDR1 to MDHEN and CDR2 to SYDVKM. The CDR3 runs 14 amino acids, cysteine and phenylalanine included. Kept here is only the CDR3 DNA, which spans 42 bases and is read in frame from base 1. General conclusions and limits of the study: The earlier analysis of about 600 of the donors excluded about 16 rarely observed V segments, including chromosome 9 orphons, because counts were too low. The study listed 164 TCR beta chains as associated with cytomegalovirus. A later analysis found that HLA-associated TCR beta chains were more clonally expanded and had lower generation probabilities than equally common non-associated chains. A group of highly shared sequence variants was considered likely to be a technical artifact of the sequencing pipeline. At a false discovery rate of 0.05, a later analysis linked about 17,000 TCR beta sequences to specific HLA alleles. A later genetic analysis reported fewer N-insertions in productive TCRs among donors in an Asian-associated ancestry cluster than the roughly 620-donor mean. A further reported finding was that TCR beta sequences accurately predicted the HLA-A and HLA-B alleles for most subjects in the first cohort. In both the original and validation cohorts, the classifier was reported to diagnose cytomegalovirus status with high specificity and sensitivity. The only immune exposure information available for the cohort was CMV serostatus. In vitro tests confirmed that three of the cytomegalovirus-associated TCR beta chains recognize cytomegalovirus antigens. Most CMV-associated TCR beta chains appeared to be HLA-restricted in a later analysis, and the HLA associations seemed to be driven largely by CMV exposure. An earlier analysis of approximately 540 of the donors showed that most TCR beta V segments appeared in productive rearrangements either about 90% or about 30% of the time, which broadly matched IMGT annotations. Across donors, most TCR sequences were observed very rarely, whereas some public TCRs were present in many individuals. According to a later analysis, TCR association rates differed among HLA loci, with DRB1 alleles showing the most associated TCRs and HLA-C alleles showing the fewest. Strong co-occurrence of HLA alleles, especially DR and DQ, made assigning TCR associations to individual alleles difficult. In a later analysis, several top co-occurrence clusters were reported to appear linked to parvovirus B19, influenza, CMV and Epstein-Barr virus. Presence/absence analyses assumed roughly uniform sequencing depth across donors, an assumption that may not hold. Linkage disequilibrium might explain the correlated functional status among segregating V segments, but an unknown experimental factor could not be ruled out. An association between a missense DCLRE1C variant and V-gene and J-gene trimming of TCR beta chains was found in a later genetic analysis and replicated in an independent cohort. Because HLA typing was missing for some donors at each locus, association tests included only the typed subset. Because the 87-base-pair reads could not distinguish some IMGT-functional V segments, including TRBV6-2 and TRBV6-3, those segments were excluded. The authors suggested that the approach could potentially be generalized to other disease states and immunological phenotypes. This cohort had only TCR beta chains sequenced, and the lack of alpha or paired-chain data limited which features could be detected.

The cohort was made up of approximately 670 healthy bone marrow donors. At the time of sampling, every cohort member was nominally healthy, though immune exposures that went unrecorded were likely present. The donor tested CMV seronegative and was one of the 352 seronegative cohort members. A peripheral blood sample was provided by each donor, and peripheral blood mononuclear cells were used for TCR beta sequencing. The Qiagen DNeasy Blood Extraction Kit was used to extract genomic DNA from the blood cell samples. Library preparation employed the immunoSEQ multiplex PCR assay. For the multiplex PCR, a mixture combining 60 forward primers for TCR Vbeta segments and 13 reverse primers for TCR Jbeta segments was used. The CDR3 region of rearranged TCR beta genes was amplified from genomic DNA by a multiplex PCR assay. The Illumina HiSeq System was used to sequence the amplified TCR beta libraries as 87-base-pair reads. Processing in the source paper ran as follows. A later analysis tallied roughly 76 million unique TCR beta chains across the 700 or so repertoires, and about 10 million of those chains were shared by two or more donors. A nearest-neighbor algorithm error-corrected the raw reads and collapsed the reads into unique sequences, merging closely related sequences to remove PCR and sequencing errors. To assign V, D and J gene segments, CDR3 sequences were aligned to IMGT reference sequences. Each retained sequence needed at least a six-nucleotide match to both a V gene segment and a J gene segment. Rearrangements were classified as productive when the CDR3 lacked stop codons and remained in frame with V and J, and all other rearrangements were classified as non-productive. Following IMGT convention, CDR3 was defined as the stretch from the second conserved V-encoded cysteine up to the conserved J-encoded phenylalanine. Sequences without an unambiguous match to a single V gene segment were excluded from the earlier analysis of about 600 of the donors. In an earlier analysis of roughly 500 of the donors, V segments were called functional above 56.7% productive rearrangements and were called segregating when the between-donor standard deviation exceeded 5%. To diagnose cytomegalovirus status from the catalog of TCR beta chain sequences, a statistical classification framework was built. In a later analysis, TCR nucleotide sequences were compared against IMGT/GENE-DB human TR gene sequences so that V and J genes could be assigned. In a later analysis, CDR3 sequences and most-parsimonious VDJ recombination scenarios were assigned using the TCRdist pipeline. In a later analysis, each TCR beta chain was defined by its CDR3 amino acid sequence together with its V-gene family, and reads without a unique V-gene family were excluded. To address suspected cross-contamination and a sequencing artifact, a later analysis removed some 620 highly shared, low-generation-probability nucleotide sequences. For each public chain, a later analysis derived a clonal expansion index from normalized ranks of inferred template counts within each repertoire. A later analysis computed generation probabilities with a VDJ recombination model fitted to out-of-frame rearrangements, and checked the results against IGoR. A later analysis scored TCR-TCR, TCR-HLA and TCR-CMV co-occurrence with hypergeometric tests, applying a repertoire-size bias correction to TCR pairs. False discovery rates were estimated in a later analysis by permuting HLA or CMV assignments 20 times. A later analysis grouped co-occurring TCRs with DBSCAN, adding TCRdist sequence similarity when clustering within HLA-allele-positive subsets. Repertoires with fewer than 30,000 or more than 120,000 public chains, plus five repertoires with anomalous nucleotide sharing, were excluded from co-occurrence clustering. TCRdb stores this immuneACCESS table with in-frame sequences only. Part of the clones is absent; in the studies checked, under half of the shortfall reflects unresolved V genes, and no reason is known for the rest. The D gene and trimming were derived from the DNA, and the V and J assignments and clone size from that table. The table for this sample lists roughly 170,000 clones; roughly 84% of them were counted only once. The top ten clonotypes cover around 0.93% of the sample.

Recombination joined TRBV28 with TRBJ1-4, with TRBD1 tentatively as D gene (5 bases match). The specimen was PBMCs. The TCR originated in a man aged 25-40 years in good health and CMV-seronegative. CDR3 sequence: CASSLDRFNEKLFF. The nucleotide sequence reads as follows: TGTGCCAGCAGTCTTGACAGATTTAATGAAAAACTGTTTTTT.